This T cell receptor beta chain was sequenced in a study of T-cell reconstitution after alpha-beta-depleted transplantation in children. Researchers prepared the TCRbeta library using unique molecular identifiers, the study reports. TCRdb reprocessed the PCR reads with MiXCR, giving one entry per CDR3 protein. The table records 180,000 or so distinct CDR3 sequences, 5% to 6.5% of them present only once. V lost 4 bases and J lost 8, with 16 bases in between. This CDR3 region has 14 residues. Per the germline V gene, CDR1 is SGHRS and CDR2 is YFSETQ. In this sample, this clonotype turned up many times. The chain combines TRBV5-1 with TRBJ2-1, with a tentative D call TRBD1 (5 bases). The sample was PBMCs, taken before TCRalphabeta/CD19-depleted stem cell transplant. The source of this sequence is a girl in the first two years of life with combined immunodeficiency, due to receive a stem cell transplant. CDR3 sequence: CASSEDHVGDEQFF. CDR3 bases: TGCGCCAGCAGCGAGGATCACGTAGGGGATGAGCAGTTCTTC.